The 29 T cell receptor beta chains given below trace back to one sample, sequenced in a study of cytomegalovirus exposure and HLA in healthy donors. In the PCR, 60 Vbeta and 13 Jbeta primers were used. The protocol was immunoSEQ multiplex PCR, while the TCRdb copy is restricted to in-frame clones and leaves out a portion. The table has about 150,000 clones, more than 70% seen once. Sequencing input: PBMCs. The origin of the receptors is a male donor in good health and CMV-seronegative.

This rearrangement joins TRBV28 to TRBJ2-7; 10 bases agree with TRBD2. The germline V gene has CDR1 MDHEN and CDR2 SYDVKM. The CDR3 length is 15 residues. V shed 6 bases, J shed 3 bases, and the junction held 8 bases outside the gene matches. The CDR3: CASRDSGLADYEQYF. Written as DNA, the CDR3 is TGTGCCAGCAGGGACTCCGGACTAGCGGACTACGAGCAGTACTTC. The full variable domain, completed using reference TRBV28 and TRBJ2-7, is DVKVTQSSRYLVKRTGEKVFLECVQDMDHENMFWYRQDPGLGLRLIYFSYDVKMKEKGDIPEGYSVSREKKERFSLILESASTNQTSMYLCASRDSGLADYEQYFGPGTRLTVT.

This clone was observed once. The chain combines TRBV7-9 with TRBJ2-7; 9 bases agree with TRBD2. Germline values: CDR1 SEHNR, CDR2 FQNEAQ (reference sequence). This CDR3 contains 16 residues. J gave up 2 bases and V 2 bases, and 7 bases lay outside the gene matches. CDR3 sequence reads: CASSLSRSGRPYEQYF. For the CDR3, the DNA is TGTGCCAGCAGCTTAAGCCGGAGCGGGAGGCCCTACGAGCAGTACTTC.

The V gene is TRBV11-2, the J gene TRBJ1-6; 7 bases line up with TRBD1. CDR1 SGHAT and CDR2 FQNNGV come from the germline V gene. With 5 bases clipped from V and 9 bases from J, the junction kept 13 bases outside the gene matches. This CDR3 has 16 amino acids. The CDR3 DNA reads TGTGCCAGCAGCCAGATTAACAGGGGCTTAGGTTCACCCCTCCACTTT. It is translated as CASSQINRGLGSPLHF. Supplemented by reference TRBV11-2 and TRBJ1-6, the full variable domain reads EAGVAQSPRYKIIEKRQSVAFWCNPISGHATLYWYQQILGQGPKLLIQFQNNGVVDDSQLPKDRFSAERLKGVDSTLKIQPAKLEDSAVYLCASSQINRGLGSPLHFGNGTRLTVT.

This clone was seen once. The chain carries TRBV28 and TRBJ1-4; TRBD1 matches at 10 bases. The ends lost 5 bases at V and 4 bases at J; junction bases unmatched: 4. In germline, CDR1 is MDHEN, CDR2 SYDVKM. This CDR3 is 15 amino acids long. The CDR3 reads CASSPGDRGNEKLFF. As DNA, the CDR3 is TGTGCCAGCAGTCCCGGGGACAGGGGTAATGAAAAACTGTTTTTT.

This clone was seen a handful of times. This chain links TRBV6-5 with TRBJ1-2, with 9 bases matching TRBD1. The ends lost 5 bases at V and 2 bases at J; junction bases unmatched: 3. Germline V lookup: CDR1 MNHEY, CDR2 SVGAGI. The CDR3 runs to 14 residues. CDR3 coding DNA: TGTGCCAGCAGTAACGACAGGGGGAACTATGGCTACACCTTC. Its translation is CASSNDRGNYGYTF.

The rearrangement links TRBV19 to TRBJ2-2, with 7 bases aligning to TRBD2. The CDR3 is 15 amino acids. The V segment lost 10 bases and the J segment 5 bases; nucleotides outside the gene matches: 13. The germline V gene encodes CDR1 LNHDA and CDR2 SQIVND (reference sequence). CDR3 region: CATRRTSSTTGELFF. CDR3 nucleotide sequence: TGTGCCACCCGGAGGACTAGTAGTACGACCGGGGAGCTGTTTTTT.

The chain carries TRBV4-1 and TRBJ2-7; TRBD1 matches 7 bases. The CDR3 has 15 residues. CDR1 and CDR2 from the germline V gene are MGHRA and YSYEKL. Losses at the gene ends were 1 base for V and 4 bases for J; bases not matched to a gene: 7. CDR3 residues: CASSQGMGQNYEQYF. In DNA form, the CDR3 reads TGCGCCAGCAGCCAAGGGATGGGACAGAATTACGAGCAGTACTTC.

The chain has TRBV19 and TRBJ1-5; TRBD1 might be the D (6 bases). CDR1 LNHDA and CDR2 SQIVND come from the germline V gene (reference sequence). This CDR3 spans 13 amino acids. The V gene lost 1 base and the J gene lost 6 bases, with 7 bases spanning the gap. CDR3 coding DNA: TGTGCCAGTAGTATAGGAGGGGGTCAGCCCCAGCATTTT. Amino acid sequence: CASSIGGGQPQHF.

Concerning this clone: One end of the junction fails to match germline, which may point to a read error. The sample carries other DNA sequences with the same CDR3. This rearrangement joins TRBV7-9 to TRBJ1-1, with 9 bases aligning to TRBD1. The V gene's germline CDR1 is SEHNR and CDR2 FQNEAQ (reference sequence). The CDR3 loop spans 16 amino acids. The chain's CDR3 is CASSFGQGFRKTEAFF. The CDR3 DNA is TGTGCCAGCAGCTTTGGACAGGGGTTTCGGAAAACTGAAGCCTTCTTT.

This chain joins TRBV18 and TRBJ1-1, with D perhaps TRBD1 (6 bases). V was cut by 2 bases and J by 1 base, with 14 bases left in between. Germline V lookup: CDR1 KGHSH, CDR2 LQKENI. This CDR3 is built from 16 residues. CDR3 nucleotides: TGTGCCAGCTCACCAACGAGGGGGGGGGAGAACACTGAAGCTTTCTTT. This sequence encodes CASSPTRGGENTEAFF. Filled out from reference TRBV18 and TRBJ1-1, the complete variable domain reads NAGVMQNPRHLVRRRGQEARLRCSPMKGHSHVYWYRQLPEEGLKFMVYLQKENIIDESGMPKERFSAEFPKEGPSILRIQQVVRGDSAAYFCASSPTRGGENTEAFFGQGTRLTVV.

The CDR3 bases are TGTGCCAGCAGCGTAGGTGGGGGGAGCTCCTACAATGAGCAGTTCTTC. Its protein is CASSVGGGSSYNEQFF. This chain connects TRBV9 to TRBJ2-1; D possibly corresponds to TRBD2 (6 bases). Germline CDR1 is SGDLS and CDR2 is YYNGEE. CDR3 length: 16 amino acids. The V end was cut by 0 bases, the J end by 0 bases, with 10 bases between.

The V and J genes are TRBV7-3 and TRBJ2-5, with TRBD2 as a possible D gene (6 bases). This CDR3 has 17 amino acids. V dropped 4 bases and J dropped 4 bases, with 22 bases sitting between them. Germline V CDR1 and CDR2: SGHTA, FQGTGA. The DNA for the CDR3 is TGTGCCAGCAGCTCTCGCGGGGCTAGCGAGTTGGCAGAGACCCAGTACTTC. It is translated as CASSSRGASELAETQYF.

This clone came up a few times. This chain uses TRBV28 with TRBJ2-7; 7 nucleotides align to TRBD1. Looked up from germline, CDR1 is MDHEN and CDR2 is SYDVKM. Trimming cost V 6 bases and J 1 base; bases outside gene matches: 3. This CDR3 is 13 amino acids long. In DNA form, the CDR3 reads TGTGCCAGCAGGGCGACAGGGTCCTACGAGCAGTACTTC. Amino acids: CASRATGSYEQYF.

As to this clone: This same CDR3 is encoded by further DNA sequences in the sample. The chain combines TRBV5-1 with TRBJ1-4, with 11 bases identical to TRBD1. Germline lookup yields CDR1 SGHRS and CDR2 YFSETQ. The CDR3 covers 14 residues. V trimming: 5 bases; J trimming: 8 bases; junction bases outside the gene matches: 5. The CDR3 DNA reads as TGCGCCAGCAGTTCCGGGACAGGGGGGGAAAAACTGTTTTTT. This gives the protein CASSSGTGGEKLFF. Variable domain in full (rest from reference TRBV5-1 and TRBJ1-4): KAGVTQTPRYLIKTRGQQVTLSCSPISGHRSVSWYQQTPGQGLQFLFEYFSETQRNKGNFPGRFSGRQFSNSRSEMNVSTLELGDSALYLCASSSGTGGEKLFFGSGTQLSVL.

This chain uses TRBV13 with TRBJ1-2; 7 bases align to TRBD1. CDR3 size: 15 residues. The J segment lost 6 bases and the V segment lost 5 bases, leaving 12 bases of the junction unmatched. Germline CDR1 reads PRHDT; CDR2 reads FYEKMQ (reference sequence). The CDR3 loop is CASSTWDRGQDGYTF. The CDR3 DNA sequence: TGTGCCAGCAGCACGTGGGACAGAGGTCAGGATGGCTACACCTTC.

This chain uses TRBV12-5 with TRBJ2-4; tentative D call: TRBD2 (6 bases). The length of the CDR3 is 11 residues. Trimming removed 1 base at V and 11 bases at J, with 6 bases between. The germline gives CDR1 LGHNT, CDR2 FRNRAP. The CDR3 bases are TGTGCTAGTGGTTTGGGGGAGGTTCAGTACTTC. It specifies CASGLGEVQYF. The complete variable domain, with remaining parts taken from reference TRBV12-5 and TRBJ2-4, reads DARVTQTPRHKVTEMGQEVTMRCQPILGHNTVFWYRQTMMQGLELLAYFRNRAPLDDSGMPKDRFSAEMPDATLATLKIQPSEPRDSAVYFCASGLGEVQYFGAGTRLSVL.

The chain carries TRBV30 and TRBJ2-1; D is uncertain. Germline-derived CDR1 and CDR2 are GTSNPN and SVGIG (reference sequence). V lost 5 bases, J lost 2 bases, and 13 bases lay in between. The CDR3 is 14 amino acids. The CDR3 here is CAWAPRAPYNEQFF. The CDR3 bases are TGTGCCTGGGCCCCACGCGCCCCCTACAATGAGCAGTTCTTC.

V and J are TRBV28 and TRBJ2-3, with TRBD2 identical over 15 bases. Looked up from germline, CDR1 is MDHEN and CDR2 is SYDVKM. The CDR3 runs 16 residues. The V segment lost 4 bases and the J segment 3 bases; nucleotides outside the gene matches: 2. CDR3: CASSWTSGRGTDTQYF. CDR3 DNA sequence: TGTGCCAGCAGTTGGACTAGCGGGAGGGGGACAGATACGCAGTATTTT.

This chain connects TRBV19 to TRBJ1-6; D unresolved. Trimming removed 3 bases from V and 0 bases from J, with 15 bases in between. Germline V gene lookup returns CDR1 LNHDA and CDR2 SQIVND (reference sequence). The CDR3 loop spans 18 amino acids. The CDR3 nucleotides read TGTGCCAGTAGTATGAGAACTAAATCGAGCTCCTATAATTCACCCCTCCACTTT. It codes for CASSMRTKSSSYNSPLHF.

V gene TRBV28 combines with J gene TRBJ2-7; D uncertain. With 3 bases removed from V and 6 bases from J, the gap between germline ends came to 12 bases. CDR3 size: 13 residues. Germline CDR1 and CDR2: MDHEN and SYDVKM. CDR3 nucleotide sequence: TGTGCCAGCAGTTTCCGGGTTTCAGTCGAGCAGTACTTC. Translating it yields CASSFRVSVEQYF.

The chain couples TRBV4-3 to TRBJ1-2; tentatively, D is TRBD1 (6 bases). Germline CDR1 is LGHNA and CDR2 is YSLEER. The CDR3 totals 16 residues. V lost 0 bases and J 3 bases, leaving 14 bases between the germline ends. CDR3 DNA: TGCGCCAGCAGCCAAGATCCACAGGGCGAATACTATGGCTACACCTTC. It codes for CASSQDPQGEYYGYTF.

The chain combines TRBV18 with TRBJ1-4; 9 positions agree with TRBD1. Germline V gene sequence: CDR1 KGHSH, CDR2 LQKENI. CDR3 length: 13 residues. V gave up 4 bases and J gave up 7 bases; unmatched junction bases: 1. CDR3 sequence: CASSRGQGEKLFF. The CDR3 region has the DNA TGTGCCAGCTCACGGGGACAGGGTGAAAAACTGTTTTTT.

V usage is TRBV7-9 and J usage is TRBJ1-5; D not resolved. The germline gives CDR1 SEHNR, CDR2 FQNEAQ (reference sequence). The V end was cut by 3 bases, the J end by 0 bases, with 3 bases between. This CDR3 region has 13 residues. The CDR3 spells CASSFSSNQPQHF. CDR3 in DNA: TGTGCCAGCAGCTTCAGTAGCAATCAGCCCCAGCATTTT.

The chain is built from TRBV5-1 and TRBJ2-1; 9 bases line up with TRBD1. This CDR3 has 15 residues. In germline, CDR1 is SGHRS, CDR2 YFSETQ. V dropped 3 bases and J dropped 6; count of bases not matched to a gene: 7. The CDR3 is CASSSPDRGFNEQFF. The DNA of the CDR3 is TGCGCCAGCAGCTCCCCGGACAGGGGTTTCAATGAGCAGTTCTTC.

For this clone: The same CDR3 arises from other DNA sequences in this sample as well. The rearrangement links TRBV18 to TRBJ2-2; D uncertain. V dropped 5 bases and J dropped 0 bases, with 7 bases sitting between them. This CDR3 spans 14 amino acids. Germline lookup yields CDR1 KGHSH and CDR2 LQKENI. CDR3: CASSGQANTGELFF. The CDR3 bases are TGTGCCAGCTCAGGCCAGGCGAACACCGGGGAGCTGTTTTTT.

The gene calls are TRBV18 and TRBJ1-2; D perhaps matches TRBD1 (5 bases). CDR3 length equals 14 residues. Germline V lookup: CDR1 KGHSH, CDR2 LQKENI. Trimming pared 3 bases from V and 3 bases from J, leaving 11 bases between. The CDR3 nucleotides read TGTGCCAGCTCACCCCCGGGCAGGGACTATGGCTACACCTTC. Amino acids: CASSPPGRDYGYTF.

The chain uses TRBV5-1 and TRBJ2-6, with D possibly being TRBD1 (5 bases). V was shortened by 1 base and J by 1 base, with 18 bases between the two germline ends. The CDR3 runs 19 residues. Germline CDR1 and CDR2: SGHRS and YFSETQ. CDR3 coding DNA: TGCGCCAGCAGCTTGAGCCAAGGCAGGGTAGCTTCTGGGGCCAACGTCCTGACTTTC. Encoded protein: CASSLSQGRVASGANVLTF.

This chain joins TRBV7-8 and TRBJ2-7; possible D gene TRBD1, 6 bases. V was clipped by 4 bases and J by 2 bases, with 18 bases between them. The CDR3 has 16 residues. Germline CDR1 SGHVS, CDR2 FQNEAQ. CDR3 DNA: TGTGCCAGCAGCTCAGATTCTTCTGGGGGCCCCTACGAGCAGTACTTC. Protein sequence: CASSSDSSGGPYEQYF.

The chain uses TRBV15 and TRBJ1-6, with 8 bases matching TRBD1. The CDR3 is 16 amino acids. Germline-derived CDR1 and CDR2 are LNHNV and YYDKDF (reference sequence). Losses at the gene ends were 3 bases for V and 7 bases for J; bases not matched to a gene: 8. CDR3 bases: TGTGCCACCAGCAGGACCTTGGACAGGGAGAATTCACCCCTCCACTTT. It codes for CATSRTLDRENSPLHF. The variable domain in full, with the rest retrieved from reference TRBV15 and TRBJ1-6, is DAMVIQNPRYQVTQFGKPVTLSCSQTLNHNVMYWYQQKSSQAPKLLFHYYDKDFNNEADTPDNFQSRRPNTSFCFLDIRSPGLGDTAMYLCATSRTLDRENSPLHFGNGTRLTVT.